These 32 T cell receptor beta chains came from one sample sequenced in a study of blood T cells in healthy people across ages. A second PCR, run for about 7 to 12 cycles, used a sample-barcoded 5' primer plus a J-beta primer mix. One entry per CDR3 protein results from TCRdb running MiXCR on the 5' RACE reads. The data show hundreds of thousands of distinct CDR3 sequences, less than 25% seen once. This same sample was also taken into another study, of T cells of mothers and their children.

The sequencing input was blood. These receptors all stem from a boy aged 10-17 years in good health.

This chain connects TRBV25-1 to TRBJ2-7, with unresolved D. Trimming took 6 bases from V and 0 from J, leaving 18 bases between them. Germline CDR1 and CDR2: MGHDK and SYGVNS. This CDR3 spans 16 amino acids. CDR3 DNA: TGTGCCAGCAGCCCAAGTCGGAGATTCAGCTCCTACGAGCAGTACTTC. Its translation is CASSPSRRFSSYEQYF.

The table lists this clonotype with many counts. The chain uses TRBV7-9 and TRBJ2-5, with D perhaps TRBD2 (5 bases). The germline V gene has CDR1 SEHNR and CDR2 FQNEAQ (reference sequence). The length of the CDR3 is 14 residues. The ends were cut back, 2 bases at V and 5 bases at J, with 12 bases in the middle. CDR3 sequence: CASSLTLARETQYF. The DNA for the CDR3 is TGTGCCAGCAGCTTAACCCTAGCACGTGAGACCCAGTACTTC.

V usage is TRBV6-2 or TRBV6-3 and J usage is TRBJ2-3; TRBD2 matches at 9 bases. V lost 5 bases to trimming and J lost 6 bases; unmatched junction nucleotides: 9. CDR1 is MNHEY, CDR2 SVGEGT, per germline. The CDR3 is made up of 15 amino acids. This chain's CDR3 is CASSVSGSGFDTQYF. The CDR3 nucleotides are TGTGCCAGCAGTGTTAGCGGGAGCGGATTTGATACGCAGTATTTT.

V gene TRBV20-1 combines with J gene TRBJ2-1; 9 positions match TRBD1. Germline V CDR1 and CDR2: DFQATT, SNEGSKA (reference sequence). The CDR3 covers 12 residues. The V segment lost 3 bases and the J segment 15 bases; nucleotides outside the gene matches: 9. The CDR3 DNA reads TGCAGTGCTAGTAAACAGGGGGCTCAGGTGTTCTTC. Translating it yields CSASKQGAQVFF.

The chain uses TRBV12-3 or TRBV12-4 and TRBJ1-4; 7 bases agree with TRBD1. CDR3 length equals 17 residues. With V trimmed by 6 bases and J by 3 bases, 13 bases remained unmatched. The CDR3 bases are TGTGCCAGCAGCCCGGGACAGAGGGGTCGGGCTAATGAAAAACTGTTTTTT. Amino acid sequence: CASSPGQRGRANEKLFF.

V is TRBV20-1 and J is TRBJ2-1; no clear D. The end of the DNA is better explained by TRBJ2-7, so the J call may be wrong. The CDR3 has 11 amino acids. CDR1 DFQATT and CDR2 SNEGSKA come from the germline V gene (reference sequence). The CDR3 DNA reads TGCAGTGCTAGTCCCCATACCGAGCAGTACTTC. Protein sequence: CSASPHTEQYF.

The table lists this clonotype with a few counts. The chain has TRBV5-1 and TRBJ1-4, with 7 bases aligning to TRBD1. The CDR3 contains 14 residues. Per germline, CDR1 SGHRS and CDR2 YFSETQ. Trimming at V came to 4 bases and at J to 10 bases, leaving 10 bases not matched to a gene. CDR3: CASSGDRVRGKLFF. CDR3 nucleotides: TGCGCCAGCAGCGGAGACAGGGTTCGTGGAAAACTGTTTTTT. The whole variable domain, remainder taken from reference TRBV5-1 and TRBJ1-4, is KAGVTQTPRYLIKTRGQQVTLSCSPISGHRSVSWYQQTPGQGLQFLFEYFSETQRNKGNFPGRFSGRQFSNSRSEMNVSTLELGDSALYLCASSGDRVRGKLFFGSGTQLSVL.

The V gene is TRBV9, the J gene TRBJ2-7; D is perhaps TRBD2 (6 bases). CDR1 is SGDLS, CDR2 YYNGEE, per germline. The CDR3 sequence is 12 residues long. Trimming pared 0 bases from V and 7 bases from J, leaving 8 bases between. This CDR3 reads CASSVDRGEQYF. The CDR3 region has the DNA TGTGCCAGCAGCGTAGACCGGGGGGAGCAGTACTTC.

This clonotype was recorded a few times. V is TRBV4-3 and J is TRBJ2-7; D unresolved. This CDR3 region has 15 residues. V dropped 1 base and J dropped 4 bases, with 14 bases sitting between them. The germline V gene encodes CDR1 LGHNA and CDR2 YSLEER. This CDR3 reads CASSQVPAGNYEQYF. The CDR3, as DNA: TGCGCCAGCAGCCAAGTTCCGGCAGGAAATTACGAGCAGTACTTC.

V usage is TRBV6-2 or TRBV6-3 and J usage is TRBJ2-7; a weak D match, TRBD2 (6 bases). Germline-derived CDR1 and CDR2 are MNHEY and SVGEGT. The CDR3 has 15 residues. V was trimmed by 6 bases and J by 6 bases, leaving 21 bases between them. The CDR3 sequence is CASRIRDLESGEQYF. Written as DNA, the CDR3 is TGTGCCAGCAGGATCCGGGACTTGGAATCTGGCGAGCAGTACTTC.

CDR3 bases: TGTGCCAGCAGTCGGAGGACAGGGCATGGCTACACCTTC. This encodes CASSRRTGHGYTF. The gene calls are TRBV12-3 or TRBV12-4 and TRBJ1-2, with TRBD1 matching 8 bases. V trimming: 5 bases; J trimming: 6 bases; junction bases outside the gene matches: 5. This CDR3 region has 13 residues.

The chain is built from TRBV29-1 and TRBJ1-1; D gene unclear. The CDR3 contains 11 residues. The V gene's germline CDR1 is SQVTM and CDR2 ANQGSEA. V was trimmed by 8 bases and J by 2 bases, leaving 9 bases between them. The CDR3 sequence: CSSGVNTEAFF. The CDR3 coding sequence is TGCAGCTCCGGCGTTAACACTGAAGCTTTCTTT.

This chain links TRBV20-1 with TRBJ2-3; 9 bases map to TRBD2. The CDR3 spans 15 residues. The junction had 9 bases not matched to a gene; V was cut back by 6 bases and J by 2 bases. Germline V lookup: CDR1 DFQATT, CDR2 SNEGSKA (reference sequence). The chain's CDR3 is CSAWVAGADTDTQYF. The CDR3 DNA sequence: TGCAGTGCGTGGGTAGCGGGAGCCGACACAGATACGCAGTATTTT.

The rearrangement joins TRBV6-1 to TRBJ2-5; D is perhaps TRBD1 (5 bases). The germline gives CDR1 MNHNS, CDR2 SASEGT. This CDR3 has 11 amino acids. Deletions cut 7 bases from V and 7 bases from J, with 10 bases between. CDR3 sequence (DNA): TGTGCCAGCACCGAAAGGGGGACCCAGTACTTC. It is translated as CASTERGTQYF.

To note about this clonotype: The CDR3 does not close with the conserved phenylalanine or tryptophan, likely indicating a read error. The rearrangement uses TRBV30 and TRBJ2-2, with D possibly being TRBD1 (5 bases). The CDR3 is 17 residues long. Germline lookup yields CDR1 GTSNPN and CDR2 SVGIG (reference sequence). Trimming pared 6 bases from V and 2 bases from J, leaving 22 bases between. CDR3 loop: CACPSDILIANTGELFL. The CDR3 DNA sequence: TGTGCCTGCCCTTCGGACATATTAATCGCCAACACCGGGGAGCTGTTTCTT.

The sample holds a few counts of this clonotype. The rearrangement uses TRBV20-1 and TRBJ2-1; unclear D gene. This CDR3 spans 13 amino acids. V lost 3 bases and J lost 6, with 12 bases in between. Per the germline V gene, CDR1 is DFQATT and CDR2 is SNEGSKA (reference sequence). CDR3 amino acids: CSARVGVFNEQFF. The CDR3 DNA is TGCAGTGCTAGGGTTGGTGTGTTCAATGAGCAGTTCTTC.

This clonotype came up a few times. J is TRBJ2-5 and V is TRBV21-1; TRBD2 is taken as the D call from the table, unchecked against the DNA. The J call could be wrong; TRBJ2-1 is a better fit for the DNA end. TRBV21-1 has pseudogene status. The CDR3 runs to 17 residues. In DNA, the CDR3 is TGTGCCAGCAGCAAAGGGGGGCTAGCGGGAGGCGTTCATGAGCAGTTCTTC. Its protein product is CASSKGGLAGGVHEQFF.

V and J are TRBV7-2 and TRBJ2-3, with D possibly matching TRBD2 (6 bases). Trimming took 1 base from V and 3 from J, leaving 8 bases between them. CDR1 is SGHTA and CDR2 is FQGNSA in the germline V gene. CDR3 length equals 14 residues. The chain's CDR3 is CASSLGLVTDTQYF. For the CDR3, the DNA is TGTGCCAGCAGCTTAGGACTAGTGACAGATACGCAGTATTTT.

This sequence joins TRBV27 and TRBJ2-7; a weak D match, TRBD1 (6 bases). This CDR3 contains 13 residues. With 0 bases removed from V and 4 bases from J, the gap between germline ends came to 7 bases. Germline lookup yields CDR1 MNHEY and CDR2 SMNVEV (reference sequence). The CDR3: CASSLSQGYEQYF. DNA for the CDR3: TGTGCCAGCAGTTTATCACAGGGATACGAGCAGTACTTC.

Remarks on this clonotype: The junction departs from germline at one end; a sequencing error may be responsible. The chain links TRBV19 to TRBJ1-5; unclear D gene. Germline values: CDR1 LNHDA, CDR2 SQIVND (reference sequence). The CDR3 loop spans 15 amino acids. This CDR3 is CASGRASLGNQPRHF. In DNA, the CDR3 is TGTGCCAGTGGAAGGGCGAGTTTGGGCAATCAGCCCCGGCATTTT.

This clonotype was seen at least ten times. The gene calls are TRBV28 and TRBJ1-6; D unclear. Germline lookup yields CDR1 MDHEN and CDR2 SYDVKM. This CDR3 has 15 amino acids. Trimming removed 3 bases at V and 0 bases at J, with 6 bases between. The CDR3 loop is CASSLSSSYNSPLHF. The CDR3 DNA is TGTGCCAGCAGTTTGTCGAGCTCCTATAATTCACCCCTCCACTTT.

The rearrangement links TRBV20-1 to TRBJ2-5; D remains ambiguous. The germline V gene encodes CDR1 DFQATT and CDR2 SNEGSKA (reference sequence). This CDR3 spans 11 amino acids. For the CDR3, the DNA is TGCTGGCGCCTCAGGTTGGAGACCCAGTACTTC. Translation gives CWRLRLETQYF.

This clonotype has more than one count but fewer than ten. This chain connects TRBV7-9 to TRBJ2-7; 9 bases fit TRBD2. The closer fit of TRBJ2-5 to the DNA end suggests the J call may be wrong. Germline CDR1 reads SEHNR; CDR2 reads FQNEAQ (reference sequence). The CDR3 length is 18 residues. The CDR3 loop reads CASSLALPTASGEETQYF. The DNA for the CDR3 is TGTGCCAGCAGCTTAGCGCTGCCGACGGCTAGCGGGGAAGAGACCCAGTACTTC.

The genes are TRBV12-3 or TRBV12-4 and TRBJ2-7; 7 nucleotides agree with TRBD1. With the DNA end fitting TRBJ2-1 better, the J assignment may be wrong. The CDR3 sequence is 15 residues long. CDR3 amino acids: CASSSLDRENNEQFF. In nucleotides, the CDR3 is TGTGCCAGCAGTTCCCTCGACAGGGAAAACAATGAGCAGTTCTTC.

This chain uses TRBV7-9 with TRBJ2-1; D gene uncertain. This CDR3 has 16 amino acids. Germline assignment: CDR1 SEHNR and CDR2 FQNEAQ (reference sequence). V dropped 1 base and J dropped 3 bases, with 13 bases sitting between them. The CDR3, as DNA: TGTGCCAGCAGCTTAGATTTTTTCGGGCTCTACAATGAGCAGTTCTTC. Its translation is CASSLDFFGLYNEQFF.

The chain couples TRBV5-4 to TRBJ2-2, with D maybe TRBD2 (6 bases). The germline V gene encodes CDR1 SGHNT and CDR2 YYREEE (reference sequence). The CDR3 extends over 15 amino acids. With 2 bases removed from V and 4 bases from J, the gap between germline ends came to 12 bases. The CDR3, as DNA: TGTGCCAGCAGCTTTGCTGGGGGAGGCACCGGGGAGCTGTTTTTT. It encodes CASSFAGGGTGELFF.

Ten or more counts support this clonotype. CDR3 in amino acids: CSASQAGVGNIQYF. The CDR3, as DNA: TGCAGTGCTAGTCAAGCGGGGGTTGGAAACATTCAGTACTTC. The chain has TRBV20-1 and TRBJ2-4; 8 bases map to TRBD2. Germline trimming cut 3 bases from V and 6 bases from J; bases unmatched to any gene: 7. The CDR3 contains 14 residues. CDR1 is DFQATT and CDR2 is SNEGSKA in the germline V gene (reference sequence).

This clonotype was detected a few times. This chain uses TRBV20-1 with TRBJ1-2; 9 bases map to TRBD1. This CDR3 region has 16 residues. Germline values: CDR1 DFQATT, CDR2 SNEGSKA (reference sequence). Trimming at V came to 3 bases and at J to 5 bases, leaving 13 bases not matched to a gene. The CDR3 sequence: CSASQYYRGHSYGYTF. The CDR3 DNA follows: TGCAGTGCTAGTCAATATTACAGGGGGCACTCGTATGGCTACACCTTC.

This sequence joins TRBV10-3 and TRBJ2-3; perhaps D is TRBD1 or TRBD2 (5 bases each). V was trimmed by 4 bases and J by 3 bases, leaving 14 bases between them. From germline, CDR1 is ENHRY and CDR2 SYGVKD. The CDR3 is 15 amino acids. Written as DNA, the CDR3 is TGTGCCATCAGTGCGGTGGGCAGGGAGACAGATACGCAGTATTTT. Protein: CAISAVGRETDTQYF.

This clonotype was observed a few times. CDR3 amino acids: CSARSTNEKLFF. CDR3 DNA sequence: TGCAGTGCTAGATCCACGAATGAAAAACTGTTTTTT. The chain uses TRBV20-1 and TRBJ1-4; D is unresolved. Germline CDR1 DFQATT, CDR2 SNEGSKA (reference sequence). The CDR3 covers 12 residues. Trimming shortened V by 2 bases and J by 5 bases, and 6 bases separated the two germline ends.

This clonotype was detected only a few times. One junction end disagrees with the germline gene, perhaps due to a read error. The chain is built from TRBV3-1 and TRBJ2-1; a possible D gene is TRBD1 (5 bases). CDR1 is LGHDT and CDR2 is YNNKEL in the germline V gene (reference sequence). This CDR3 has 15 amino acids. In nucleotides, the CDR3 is TGTGCCAGCAGTCAAGGAGCAGGGTCCTACAATGAGCAGTTCTTC. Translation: CASSQGAGSYNEQFF.

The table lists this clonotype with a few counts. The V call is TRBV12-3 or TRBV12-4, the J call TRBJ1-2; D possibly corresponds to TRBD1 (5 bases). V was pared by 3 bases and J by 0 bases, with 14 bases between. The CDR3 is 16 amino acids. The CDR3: CASSLSGPKPNYGYTF. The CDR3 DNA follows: TGTGCCAGCAGTTTGTCGGGGCCTAAACCTAACTATGGCTACACCTTC.